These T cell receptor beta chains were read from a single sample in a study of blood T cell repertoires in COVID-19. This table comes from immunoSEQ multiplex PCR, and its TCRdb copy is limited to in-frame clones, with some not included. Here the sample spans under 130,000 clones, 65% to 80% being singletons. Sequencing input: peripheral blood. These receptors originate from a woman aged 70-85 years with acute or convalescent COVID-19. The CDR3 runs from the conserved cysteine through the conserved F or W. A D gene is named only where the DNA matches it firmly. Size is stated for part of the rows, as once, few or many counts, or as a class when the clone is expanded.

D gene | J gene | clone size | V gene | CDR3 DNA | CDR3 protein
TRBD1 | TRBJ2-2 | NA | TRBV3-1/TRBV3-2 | TGTGCCAGCAGCCAAGGGAGTGGCAGGGGGACCACCGGGGAGCTGTTTTTT | CASSQGSGRGTTGELFF
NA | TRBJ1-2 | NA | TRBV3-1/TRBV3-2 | TGTGCCAGCAGCCAAGTACAGGGTTGGGGCTACACCTTC | CASSQVQGWGYTF
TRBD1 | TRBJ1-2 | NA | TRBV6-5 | TGTGCCAGCAGCCCCGGACAGGGTGGGTACTATGGCTACACCTTC | CASSPGQGGYYGYTF
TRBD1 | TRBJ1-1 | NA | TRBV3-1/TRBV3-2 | TGTGCCAGCAGGGGGACAGGGGGCACTGAAGCTTTCTTT | CASRGTGGTEAFF
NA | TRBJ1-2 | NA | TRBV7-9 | TGTGCCAGCAGCTCGAGGGGGTCTTATGGCTACACCTTC | CASSSRGSYGYTF
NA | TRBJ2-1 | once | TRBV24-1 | TGTGCCACCAGTGATTTAAATGGAGATGAGCAGTTCTTC | CATSDLNGDEQFF
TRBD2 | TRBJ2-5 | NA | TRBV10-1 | TGCGCCAGCAGTGAGTCAGCTAGCGGGGGGCAAGAGACCCAGTACTTC | CASSESASGGQETQYF
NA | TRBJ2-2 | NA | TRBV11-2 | TGTGCCAGCAGCTTAGACGCGAACACCGGGGAGCTGTTTTTT | CASSLDANTGELFF
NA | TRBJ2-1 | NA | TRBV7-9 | TGTGCCAGCAGCTTAGGTAGAAATGAGCAGTTCTTC | CASSLGRNEQFF
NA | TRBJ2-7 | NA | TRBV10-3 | TGTGCCATCAGGAGGACAGAGGGGCCCTACGAGCAGTACTTC | CAIRRTEGPYEQYF
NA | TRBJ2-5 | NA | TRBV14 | TGTGCCAGCAGCCAAGATCAGGGCTTGGAAGAGACCCAGTACTTC | CASSQDQGLEETQYF
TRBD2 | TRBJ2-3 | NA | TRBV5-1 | TGCGCCAGCAGCTCCTTAGCGGGGGGGCAAGATACGCAGTATTTT | CASSSLAGGQDTQYF
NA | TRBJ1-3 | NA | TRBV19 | TGTGCCACCTCTCTGTCGGGGGGCTTAGGAGGAAACACCATATATTTT | CATSLSGGLGGNTIYF
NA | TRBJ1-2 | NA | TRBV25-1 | TGTGCCAGCAGTGAAGTAGGGGAAGTCTATGGCTACACCTTC | CASSEVGEVYGYTF
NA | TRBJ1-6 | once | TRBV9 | TGTGCCAGCAGCCGTTCGGGGGTTAGCTCCTATAATTCACCCCTCCACTTT | CASSRSGVSSYNSPLHF
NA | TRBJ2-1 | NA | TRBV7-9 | TGTGCCAGCAGCCGGGGTCGACCCCAGTTGTTCTTC | CASSRGRPQLFF
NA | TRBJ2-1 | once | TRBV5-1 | TGCGCCAGCAGCTCACGAGTCGACAATGAGCAGTTCTTC | CASSSRVDNEQFF
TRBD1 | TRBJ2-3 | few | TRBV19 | TGTGCCAGTGCGGACAGGGGCCTAGGCACGCAGTATTTT | CASADRGLGTQYF
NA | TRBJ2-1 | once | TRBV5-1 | TGCGCCAGCAGCTTTCAGGGGAATGAGCAGTTCTTC | CASSFQGNEQFF
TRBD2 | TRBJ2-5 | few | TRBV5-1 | TGCGCCAGCAGCTTGGGGAGCGGGGGACTGGAAGAGACCCAGTACTTC | CASSLGSGGLEETQYF
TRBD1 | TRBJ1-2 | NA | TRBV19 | TGTGCCAGTAGTTGGACAGGGGGTAACTATGGCTACACCTTC | CASSWTGGNYGYTF
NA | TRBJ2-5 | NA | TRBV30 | TGTGCCTGGAGTGGCGGGACGCCAGAAGAGACCCAGTACTTC | CAWSGGTPEETQYF
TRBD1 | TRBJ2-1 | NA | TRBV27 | TGTGCCAGCAGTTTATCCGGACAGGGACCCTACAATGAGCAGTTCTTC | CASSLSGQGPYNEQFF
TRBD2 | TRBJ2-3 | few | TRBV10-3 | TGTGCCATCAGCCTTATAGCGGGGGCGAAGGATACGCAGTATTTT | CAISLIAGAKDTQYF
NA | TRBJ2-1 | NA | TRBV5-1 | TGCGCCAGCAGCCCTGGACAGACTAACTACAATGAGCAGTTCTTC | CASSPGQTNYNEQFF
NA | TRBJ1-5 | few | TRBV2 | TGTGCCAGCAGTCTGGCCCGGGGTTTCCAGCCCCAGCATTTT | CASSLARGFQPQHF
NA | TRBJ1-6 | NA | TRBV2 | TGTGCCAGCAAGGGCAGGGATAATTCACCCCTCCACTTT | CASKGRDNSPLHF
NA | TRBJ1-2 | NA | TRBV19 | TGTGCCAGTGACCGCGAGTCCCAGGGCAACTATGGCTACACCTTC | CASDRESQGNYGYTF
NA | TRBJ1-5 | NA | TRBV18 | TGTGCCAGCTCACCACTCGACAGAGATCAGCCCCAGCATTTT | CASSPLDRDQPQHF
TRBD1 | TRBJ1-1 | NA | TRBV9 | TGTGCCAGCAGCGTAGAGGGGACAGGCGGTACTGAAGCTTTCTTT | CASSVEGTGGTEAFF
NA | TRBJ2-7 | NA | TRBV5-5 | TGTGCCAGCAGCCCGCCCGGGGGAGCTTTCTACGAGCAGTACTTC | CASSPPGGAFYEQYF
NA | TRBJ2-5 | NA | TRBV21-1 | TGTGCCAGCAGCAAAGGACCAGGGGGACGGTTCAGATCGGACCAAGAGACCCAGTACTTC | CASSKGPGGRFRSDQETQYF
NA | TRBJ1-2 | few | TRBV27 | TGTGCCAGCAGCAGGGGTAACTATGGCTACACCTTC | CASSRGNYGYTF
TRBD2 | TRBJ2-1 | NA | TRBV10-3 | TGTGCCATCAGTGAGTCAACCGGGGGGATCGATGAGCAGTTCTTC | CAISESTGGIDEQFF
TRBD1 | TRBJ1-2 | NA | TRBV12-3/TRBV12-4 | TGTGCCAGCAGCCCGACAGGGGTCGCTGGCTACACCTTC | CASSPTGVAGYTF
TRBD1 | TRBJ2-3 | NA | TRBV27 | TGTGCCAGCAGTTCACATCAGGGGGTAGGCACAGATACGCAGTATTTT | CASSSHQGVGTDTQYF
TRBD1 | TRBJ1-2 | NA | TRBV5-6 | TGTGCCAGCAGCTTGGGGACAGGGGAGTACTATGGCTACACCTTC | CASSLGTGEYYGYTF
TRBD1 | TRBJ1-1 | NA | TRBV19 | TGTGCCAGTAGGTGGACAGGCCTAGGGACTGAAGCTTTCTTT | CASRWTGLGTEAFF
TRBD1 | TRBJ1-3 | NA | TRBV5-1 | TGCGCCAGCAGCTCCTCGACAGGGCCTGGAAACACCATATATTTT | CASSSSTGPGNTIYF
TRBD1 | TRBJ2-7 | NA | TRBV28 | TGTGCCAGCAGTCCCCCACCCCACAGGGGTTACGAGCAGTACTTC | CASSPPPHRGYEQYF
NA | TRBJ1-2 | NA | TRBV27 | TGTGCCAGCAGCAAACAGGGCGCAGTAGCTAACTATGGCTACACCTTC | CASSKQGAVANYGYTF
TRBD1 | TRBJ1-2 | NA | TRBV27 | TGTGCCAGCACCGGACAGGGGGAGGATGGCTACACCTTC | CASTGQGEDGYTF
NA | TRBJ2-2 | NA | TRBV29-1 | TGCAGCGTGCTGGACACTCTTGATTACACCGGGGAGCTGTTTTTT | CSVLDTLDYTGELFF
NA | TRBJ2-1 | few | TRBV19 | TGTGCCAGTAGTATTGAGGGTGGTGAGCAGTTCTTC | CASSIEGGEQFF
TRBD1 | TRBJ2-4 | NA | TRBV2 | TGTGCCAGCAGTCGCGGACAGGAAAAGGGGTACTTC | CASSRGQEKGYF
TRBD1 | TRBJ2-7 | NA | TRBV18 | TGTGCCAGCGTGAGGGACAGATCCTACGAGCAGTACTTC | CASVRDRSYEQYF
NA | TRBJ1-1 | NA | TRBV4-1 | TGCGCCAGCAGCCGGGAACAGGGGAACACTGAAGCTTTCTTT | CASSREQGNTEAFF
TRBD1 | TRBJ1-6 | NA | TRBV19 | TGTGCCAGTAGTATGGGGACAGGCGAGAGCTCCTATAATTCACCCCTCCACTTT | CASSMGTGESSYNSPLHF